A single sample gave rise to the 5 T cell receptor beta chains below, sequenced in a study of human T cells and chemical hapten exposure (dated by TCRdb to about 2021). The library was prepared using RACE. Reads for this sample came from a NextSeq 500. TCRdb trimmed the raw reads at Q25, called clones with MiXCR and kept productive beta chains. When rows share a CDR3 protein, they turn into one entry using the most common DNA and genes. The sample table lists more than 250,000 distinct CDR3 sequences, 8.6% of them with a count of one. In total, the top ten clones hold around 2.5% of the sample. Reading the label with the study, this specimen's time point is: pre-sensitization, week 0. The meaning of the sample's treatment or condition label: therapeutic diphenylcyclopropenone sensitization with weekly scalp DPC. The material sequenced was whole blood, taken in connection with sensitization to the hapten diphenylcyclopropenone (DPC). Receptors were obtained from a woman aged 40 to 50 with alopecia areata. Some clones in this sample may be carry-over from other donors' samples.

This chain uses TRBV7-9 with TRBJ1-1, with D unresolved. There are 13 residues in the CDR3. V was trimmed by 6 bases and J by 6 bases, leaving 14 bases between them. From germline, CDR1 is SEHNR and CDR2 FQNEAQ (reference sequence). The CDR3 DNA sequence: TGTGCCAGCAGGGCTGAGTGGAGCCCTGAAGCTTTCTTT. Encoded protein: CASRAEWSPEAFF. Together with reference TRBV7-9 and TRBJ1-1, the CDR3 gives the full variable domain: DTGVSQNPRHKITKRGQNVTFRCDPISEHNRLYWYRQTLGQGPEFLTYFQNEAQLEKSRLLSDRFSAERPKGSFSTLEIQRTEQGDSAMYLCASRAEWSPEAFFGQGTRLTVV.

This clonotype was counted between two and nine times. The CDR3 DNA reads as TGTGCCAGCAGCCCTCAGCCGGGACAGGGTGTGAATGAGCAGTTCTTC. Translation gives CASSPQPGQGVNEQFF. The rearrangement uses TRBV7-2 and TRBJ2-1, with 9 positions matching TRBD1. V dropped 5 bases and J dropped 7; count of bases not matched to a gene: 12. The CDR3 has 16 amino acids. The germline CDR1 and CDR2 sequences are SGHTA and FQGNSA.

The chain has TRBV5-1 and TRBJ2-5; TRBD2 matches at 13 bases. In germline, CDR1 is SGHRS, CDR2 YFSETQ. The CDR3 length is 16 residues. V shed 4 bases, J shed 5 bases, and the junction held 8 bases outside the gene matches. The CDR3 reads CASSAGLAGAGETQYF. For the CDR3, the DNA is TGCGCCAGCAGCGCCGGACTAGCGGGAGCCGGTGAGACCCAGTACTTC.

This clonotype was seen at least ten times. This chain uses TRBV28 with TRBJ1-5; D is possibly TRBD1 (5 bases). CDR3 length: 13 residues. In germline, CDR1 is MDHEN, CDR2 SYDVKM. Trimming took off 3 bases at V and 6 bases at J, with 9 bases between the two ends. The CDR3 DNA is TGTGCCAGCAGTTTGGGGGGGTCTCAGCCCCAGCATTTT. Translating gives CASSLGGSQPQHF.

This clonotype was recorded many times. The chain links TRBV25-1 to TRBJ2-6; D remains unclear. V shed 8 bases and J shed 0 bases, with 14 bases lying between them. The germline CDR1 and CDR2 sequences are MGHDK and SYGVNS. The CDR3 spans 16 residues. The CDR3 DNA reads TGTGCCAGCCCACGGTGGCTTGGCTCTGGGGCCAACGTCCTGACTTTC. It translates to CASPRWLGSGANVLTF.